This T cell receptor beta chain comes out of a study of molecular identifiers for immune sequencing clone quantification. Study-wide results and limits: Barcodes shared by identical TCR molecules could lead to underestimated sizes of highly expanded clones. Clones with over 20 RNA copies captured over 99% of effector molecules but under 1% of naive ones.

The bulk TCR libraries were made with methods described before and with listed TCR primers. TCRdb redid the calling of the PCR reads with MiXCR, one entry per CDR3 protein. There are 550,000 to 750,000 distinct CDR3 sequences in the sample; 20% occur only once, and 0.75% to 0.95% lies in the top ten. The V end was cut by 3 bases, the J end by 5 bases, with 7 bases between. The length of the CDR3 is 13 residues. A few counts support this clonotype. Its antigen remains unidentified. Sequencing was done on a sample of naive CD8+ T cells from blood, with Jurkat cell RNA spiked in. As for subset: FACS-sorted CD8+CD4-CCR7+CD45RA+ naive T cells. This clonotype was sampled from a human donor in good health. Some libraries in this study had Jurkat cell RNA spiked in. This chain links TRBV12-3 or TRBV12-4 with TRBJ1-4; D is unclear. CDR3 protein: CASSFVDNEKLFF. The CDR3, as DNA: TGTGCCAGCAGTTTTGTGGACAATGAAAAACTGTTTTTT.